Each of the 27 T cell receptor beta chains below was sequenced from the same sample in a study of blood T cells in healthy people across ages. A sample-barcoded 5' primer and a J-beta primer mix were used in a second PCR of about 6 to 11 cycles. Each CDR3 protein gets one entry after TCRdb re-called the 5' RACE reads with MiXCR. The repertoire holds approximately 800,000 distinct CDR3 sequences, with more than 45% as singletons. Input material: blood. The receptor source for this set is a man in his thirties or forties in good health.

Comment on this clonotype: A junction boundary mismatches the germline segment, possibly from a read error. CDR3 protein: CASITNELYNERFF. The CDR3 nucleotides read TGTGCCAGCATTACTAACGAGTTATACAATGAGCGGTTCTTC. The chain is built from TRBV6-2 or TRBV6-3 and TRBJ2-1; D remains ambiguous. The CDR3 is made up of 14 amino acids. Germline V lookup: CDR1 MNHEY, CDR2 SVGEGT.

In this sample, this clonotype turned up a few times. This rearrangement joins TRBV29-1 to TRBJ1-2, with D possibly being TRBD1 (5 bases). Germline CDR1 is SQVTM and CDR2 is ANQGSEA. Deletions cut 8 bases from V and 8 bases from J, with 12 bases between. This CDR3 region has 10 residues. CDR3 loop: CSIGEEGYTF. CDR3 nucleotide sequence: TGCAGCATAGGGGAGGAGGGCTACACCTTC.

V is TRBV20-1 and J is TRBJ2-3, with 7 bases that match TRBD2. This CDR3 is built from 13 residues. The germline gives CDR1 DFQATT, CDR2 SNEGSKA (reference sequence). V trimming: 4 bases; J trimming: 11 bases; junction bases outside the gene matches: 12. The CDR3 DNA is TGCAGTGCTATTGGGGGGGTACGCCAAGTGCAGTATTTT. Translating it yields CSAIGGVRQVQYF.

The V and J genes are TRBV6-5 and TRBJ2-7; D uncertain. The germline V gene encodes CDR1 MNHEY and CDR2 SVGAGI. Trimming cost V 9 bases and J 3 bases, with 21 bases left between them. The CDR3 spans 15 residues. The chain's CDR3 is CASPNCMVHFYEQYF. The DNA of the CDR3 is TGTGCCAGTCCGAATTGCATGGTACATTTCTACGAGCAGTACTTC.

The sample holds a few counts of this clonotype. The chain has TRBV9 and TRBJ2-7, with 10 bases aligning to TRBD1. The CDR3 consists of 19 residues. V dropped 1 base and J dropped 3; count of bases not matched to a gene: 16. The germline V gene has CDR1 SGDLS and CDR2 YYNGEE. The CDR3 nucleotides read TGTGCCAGCAGCGTAAGGCCGGGACAGGGGTCGGGGCCCAACTACGAGCAGTACTTC. It encodes CASSVRPGQGSGPNYEQYF.

J is TRBJ1-5 and V is TRBV9, with D possibly being TRBD1 (6 bases). CDR3 length: 13 amino acids. Trimming left V 3 bases short and J 6 bases short, with 10 bases between. The V gene's germline CDR1 is SGDLS and CDR2 YYNGEE. This chain's CDR3 is CASSESGVQPQHF. CDR3 in DNA: TGTGCCAGCAGCGAATCAGGGGTTCAGCCCCAGCATTTT. The full variable domain, its missing parts supplied by reference TRBV9 and TRBJ1-5, is DSGVTQTPKHLITATGQRVTLRCSPRSGDLSVYWYQQSLDQGLQFLIQYYNGEERAKGNILERFSAQQFPDLHSELNLSSLELGDSALYFCASSESGVQPQHFGDGTRLSIL.

The chain combines TRBV3-1 with TRBJ1-2; unclear D gene. The ends were cut back, 0 bases at V and 0 bases at J, with 11 bases in the middle. This CDR3 has 16 residues. Germline CDR1 LGHDT, CDR2 YNNKEL (reference sequence). The DNA for the CDR3 is TGTGCCAGCAGCCAAGATCTCGACGCAGCTAACTATGGCTACACCTTC. Amino acids: CASSQDLDAANYGYTF. Full variable domain (missing parts from reference TRBV3-1 and TRBJ1-2): DTAVSQTPKYLVTQMGNDKSIKCEQNLGHDTMYWYKQDSKKFLKIMFSYNNKELIINETVPNRFSPKSPDKAHLNLHINSLELGDSAVYFCASSQDLDAANYGYTFGSGTRLTVV.

The V call is TRBV7-2, the J call TRBJ1-1; D remains ambiguous. V lost 5 bases and J 6 bases, leaving 13 bases between the germline ends. CDR1 is SGHTA and CDR2 is FQGNSA in the germline V gene. This CDR3 comprises 13 residues. The CDR3 sequence is CASSVHLEPEAFF. CDR3 in DNA: TGTGCCAGCAGCGTACATCTCGAACCTGAAGCTTTCTTT.

To note about this clonotype: This may stem from a read error, because a much larger clone lies one nucleotide away. The genes are TRBV12-3 or TRBV12-4 and TRBJ2-3; a possible D gene is TRBD2 (5 bases). CDR3 length: 17 amino acids. CDR3 DNA sequence: TGTACCAGCAGTCGACCTCTAGCATCATCTAGCACAGATACGCAGTATTTT. Protein product: CTSSRPLASSSTDTQYF.

V usage is TRBV21-1 and J usage is TRBJ2-1; TRBD1 is the table's D call, not checked against the DNA. TRBV21-1 is reported as a pseudogene. The CDR3 sequence is 16 residues long. In DNA form, the CDR3 reads TGTGCCAGCAAGGGAGACCGGGACAGGATCGCGTCCGAGCAGTTCTTC. Translation gives CASKGDRDRIASEQFF.

V is TRBV7-2 and J is TRBJ2-1, with TRBD2 matching over 9 bases. The germline V gene has CDR1 SGHTA and CDR2 FQGNSA. This CDR3 comprises 18 residues. Trimming removed 11 bases from V and 0 bases from J; junction bases left unmatched: 17. The CDR3 here is CAGIRVAGAFSSYNEQFF. The CDR3 DNA reads TGTGCCGGCATACGGGTAGCGGGAGCCTTTAGCTCCTACAATGAGCAGTTCTTC.

The J gene is TRBJ2-7, the V gene TRBV20-1; D possibly uses TRBD1 or TRBD2 (7 bases each). Between the trimmed V and J ends, which lost 2 bases and 3 bases, there was a span of 20 bases. The CDR3 loop spans 16 amino acids. Germline CDR1 is DFQATT and CDR2 is SNEGSKA (reference sequence). CDR3 protein: CSARPGRAGQIYEQYF. DNA for the CDR3: TGCAGTGCTAGACCGGGGAGGGCGGGACAGATCTACGAGCAGTACTTC.

This chain links TRBV6-6 with TRBJ2-7, with D unresolved. The J call may not be correct, given that the DNA end is closer to TRBJ2-4. The CDR3 extends over 12 amino acids. Germline V gene data show CDR1 as MNHNY and CDR2 as SVGAGI (reference sequence). The CDR3 loop is CASSYSPRIQYF. In nucleotides, the CDR3 is TGTGCCAGCAGTTACTCGCCCCGCATTCAGTACTTC.

This chain links TRBV18 with TRBJ2-5; D ambiguous. Germline loops: CDR1 KGHSH, CDR2 LQKENI. Trimming took off 2 bases at V and 5 bases at J, with 18 bases between the two ends. This CDR3 is built from 16 residues. The CDR3 coding sequence is TGTGCCAGCTCACCAAACAGAGTGTTTGGGAAGGAGACCCAGTACTTC. The encoded protein is CASSPNRVFGKETQYF.

The V gene is TRBV20-1, the J gene TRBJ1-5, with 9 bases identical to TRBD1. The V segment lost 6 bases and the J segment 1 base; nucleotides outside the gene matches: 7. This CDR3 is 15 amino acids long. Per the germline V gene, CDR1 is DFQATT and CDR2 is SNEGSKA (reference sequence). The CDR3: CSAANRGQSNQPQHF. CDR3 coding DNA: TGCAGTGCGGCGAACAGGGGGCAAAGCAATCAGCCCCAGCATTTT.

In nucleotides, the CDR3 is TGCAGTGCTAGAGAGGGACTAGCGGGGGGGCATGTCGGGGAGCTGTTTTTT. This codes for CSAREGLAGGHVGELFF. This chain joins TRBV20-1 and TRBJ2-2, with 16 bases matching TRBD2. With 0 bases clipped from V and 7 bases from J, the junction kept 5 bases outside the gene matches. CDR3 length: 17 residues. In germline, CDR1 is DFQATT, CDR2 SNEGSKA (reference sequence).

The chain has TRBV20-1 and TRBJ1-5; 8 bases map to TRBD1. Looked up from germline, CDR1 is DFQATT and CDR2 is SNEGSKA (reference sequence). The junction had 6 bases not matched to a gene; V was cut back by 3 bases and J by 2 bases. The CDR3 contains 15 residues. The CDR3 sequence is CSASLQGGGNQPQHF. CDR3 bases: TGCAGTGCTAGTTTACAGGGGGGAGGCAATCAGCCCCAGCATTTT.

The rearrangement links TRBV6-2 or TRBV6-3 to TRBJ1-2; possibly TRBD1 for D (6 bases). CDR3 length equals 13 residues. Germline lookup yields CDR1 MNHEY and CDR2 SVGEGT. Between the trimmed V and J ends, which lost 10 bases and 4 bases, there was a span of 16 bases. Here the CDR3 reads CAISRARGYGYTF. As DNA, the CDR3 is TGTGCCATCTCCAGGGCCAGGGGCTATGGCTACACCTTC.

The chain links TRBV7-2 to TRBJ2-4; D unclear. Near its end, the DNA agrees better with TRBJ2-7, so the J call may be wrong. The germline CDR1 and CDR2 sequences are SGHTA and FQGNSA. The CDR3 has 14 residues. CDR3 residues: CASSLVEDPYEQYF. The CDR3 nucleotides read TGTGCCAGCAGCTTAGTCGAAGATCCCTACGAGCAGTACTTC.

This chain connects TRBV12-3 or TRBV12-4 to TRBJ1-2; 7 nucleotides match TRBD1. Losses at the gene ends were 4 bases for V and 5 bases for J; bases not matched to a gene: 7. The CDR3 runs to 14 residues. CDR3 DNA sequence: TGTGCCAGCAGTTGGGAGACAGGGAGTTATGGCTACACCTTC. Encoded protein: CASSWETGSYGYTF.

In the case of this clonotype: Germline and junction disagree at one end, which may indicate a read error. The genes are TRBV16 and TRBJ2-7; no firm D call. The CDR3 totals 11 residues. Germline lookup yields CDR1 KGHSY and CDR2 FQNENV. DNA for the CDR3: TGTGCCGGCAGCCAATTGCGAGAGCAGTACTTC. It specifies CAGSQLREQYF. The full variable domain, its missing parts supplied by reference TRBV16 and TRBJ2-7, is GEEVAQTPKHLVRGEGQKAKLYCAPIKGHSYVFWYQQVLKNEFKFLISFQNENVFDETGMPKERFSAKCLPNSPCSLEIQATKLEDSAVYFCAGSQLREQYFGPGTRLTVT.

The rearrangement uses TRBV11-2 and TRBJ2-7; 7 bases map to TRBD1. This CDR3 region has 13 residues. Trimming took 5 bases from V and 7 from J; bases not matched to a gene: 8. Germline V lookup: CDR1 SGHAT, CDR2 FQNNGV. CDR3 loop: CASSRSTGREQYF. In nucleotides, the CDR3 is TGTGCCAGCAGCCGGTCGACAGGGCGGGAGCAGTACTTC.

V usage is TRBV28 and J usage is TRBJ1-2, with TRBD1 matching over 9 bases. Germline trimming cut 7 bases from V and 0 bases from J; bases unmatched to any gene: 6. Germline V gives CDR1 MDHEN, CDR2 SYDVKM. This CDR3 spans 15 amino acids. Here the CDR3 DNA reads TGTGCCAGCATCCCGGGACAGGGAGCTAACTATGGCTACACCTTC. Its translation is CASIPGQGANYGYTF.

The chain combines TRBV27 with TRBJ1-6; no definite D call. CDR1 MNHEY and CDR2 SMNVEV come from the germline V gene (reference sequence). The CDR3 sequence is 13 residues long. The ends were cut back, 10 bases at V and 9 bases at J, with 16 bases in the middle. CDR3 in amino acids: CATAWRSSSPLHF. The CDR3, as DNA: TGTGCCACCGCCTGGAGATCGAGTTCACCCCTCCACTTT.

This clonotype was seen only a few times. V is TRBV29-1 and J is TRBJ2-7; D gene ambiguous. The length of the CDR3 is 13 residues. Germline V gene lookup returns CDR1 SQVTM and CDR2 ANQGSEA. V lost 3 bases, J lost 2 bases, and 11 bases lay in between. CDR3: CSVDGPEAYEQYF. The CDR3 DNA reads as TGCAGCGTTGACGGCCCCGAGGCCTACGAGCAGTACTTC.

This clonotype was detected only a few times. The CDR3 bases are TGCAGCGTTGTCGGTAGGGGTTCAGGGGACTATGGCTACACCTTC. Amino acid sequence: CSVVGRGSGDYGYTF. The V and J genes are TRBV29-1 and TRBJ1-2; weak D call: TRBD1 (6 bases). Trimming removed 4 bases from V and 3 bases from J, with 18 bases in between. This CDR3 has 15 amino acids. Germline V CDR1 and CDR2: SQVTM, ANQGSEA.

This chain joins TRBV20-1 and TRBJ2-4; 8 bases line up with TRBD2. Losses at the gene ends were 4 bases for V and 1 base for J; bases not matched to a gene: 6. The CDR3 sequence is 15 residues long. CDR1 is DFQATT and CDR2 is SNEGSKA in the germline V gene (reference sequence). In DNA form, the CDR3 reads TGCAGTGCTATGAGCGGGAGTCTCGCCAAAAACATTCAGTACTTC. This sequence encodes CSAMSGSLAKNIQYF.